Below, one TCR beta chain is given with its context. Its cognate antigen has yet to be identified. Base quality data are lacking; no much larger clone is found one base away. The approximately 41 donors, aged about 6 to 100 years, were systemically healthy Caucasian individuals from Russia. About 10 milliliters of peripheral blood were drawn from each donor into EDTA-treated Vacutainer tubes. PBMCs were isolated by Ficoll-Paque density-gradient centrifugation, with at least 6.5 million obtained per sample. Trizol reagent was used to extract total RNA from PBMCs, with at least 6 micrograms per sample. Naive CD45RAhigh/CD27high T cell percentages were measured by flow cytometry on a PBMC aliquot from every donor. The CDR3, from cysteine to phenylalanine, totals 15 residues. Just the 45-base CDR3 DNA is kept, in frame starting at base 1. Clipping removes 6 bases from V and 4 bases from J, with 9 as the unmatched junction base count.

The data stem from a study of blood T cells in healthy people across ages (dated by TCRdb to 2014 to 2015). Study-level background: In model experiments, template switching captured about one uniquely barcoded TCR beta cDNA molecule for every two T cells. To track age-related changes in TCR beta repertoire diversity, the study relied on deep sequencing normalized with unique cDNA molecular identifiers. The donors were divided into four age groups: young (average approximately 17 years), middle-aged (approximately 39), aged (62) and long-lived (about 84). To avoid experimental bias, donors of different ages were spread randomly across the sequencing lanes. The study analyzed two additional independent replicas of 1 million unique cDNA reads from the same blood draw for two donors, one aged 18 to 30 and one aged 80 or older.

Beyond this particular receptor, the publication reports: Observed TCR beta diversity correlated strongly with the percentage of naive T cells measured by flow cytometry. Estimates of total diversity based on one million sequenced T cells were considered lower bounds and underestimates. The CMV infection status of donors was not known, potentially confounding age-related changes in expanded clonotypes. The long-lived group showed more naive CD4+ T cells, fewer expanded clones and increased TCR diversity than the aged group, suggesting age selection. As age increased, observed TCR beta diversity per million T cells dropped in a roughly linear way, and a significant reduction was already evident by age 40. Because profiling used bulk unsorted PBMCs, naive and antigen-experienced compartments could not be compared conclusively.

The method was 5' RACE. This sample was sequenced with an Illumina HiSeq 2500. A second PCR of roughly 6 to 12 cycles was performed with a sample-barcoded 5' primer and a J-beta primer mix. A template-switch 5' adaptor carrying 12 random nucleotides introduced a unique molecular identifier onto each TCR beta cDNA molecule. Each sample yielded at least 2.5 million CDR3-containing paired-end reads. First-strand cDNA synthesis was performed from all RNA using the Mint cDNA synthesis kit, with priming by a TRBC-specific oligonucleotide. Following uracil-DNA glycosylase treatment, all cDNA underwent a first 18-cycle PCR with the universal primers M1SS and BC2_uni_R. On the authors' methods: Normalization of each sample was performed by random selection of 1 million high-quality reads, each carrying a distinct molecular identifier. Reads sharing molecular identifiers were discarded rather than binned into consensus sequences. CDR3 identification, clonotype clustering and error correction used MiTCR with a Q25 quality threshold and the strictest error-elimination algorithm. Lower-bound total TCR beta diversity was estimated with a nonparametric unseen species model using Euler transformation. In-frame beta chains were kept once TCRdb had trimmed the public reads at Q25 with fastp and called clones with MiXCR. Every distinct CDR3 protein forms one entry, paired with its most common genes and DNA. These V and J calls are TCRdb output, not the study's own analysis. The table for this sample lists 650,000 to 950,000 distinct CDR3 sequences; more than 40% of them were counted only once. The ten top clones hold 15% to 25% of the sample.

The receptor chain draws on TRBV12-3 or TRBV12-4 and TRBJ2-3; 8 bases in the middle match TRBD1. The source of this sequence is a man in his sixties in good health. The sample consisted of blood. CDR3 sequence: CASRTSGGASDTQYF. The nucleotide sequence is TGTGCCAGCAGGACTTCAGGGGGCGCATCAGATACGCAGTATTTT.